Following are 24 T cell receptor beta chains from one sample sequenced in a study of beta chain features in type 1 diabetes. As every portion of the isolated RNA was reverse transcribed, the sequencing read expressed TCRB transcripts. TCRdb's copy holds only in-frame clones and misses some; the assay was immunoSEQ multiplex PCR. The table records hundreds of thousands of clones, around 13% of them present only once. Sequenced material: central memory CD4+ T cells from blood. The receptor source for this set is a man aged 25 to 45 in good health.

The chain couples TRBV7-9 to TRBJ1-1; D remains ambiguous. CDR1 and CDR2 from the germline V gene are SEHNR and FQNEAQ (reference sequence). With 3 bases removed from V and 1 base from J, the gap between germline ends came to 3 bases. There are 12 residues in the CDR3. The CDR3: CASSFQNTEAFF. In nucleotides, the CDR3 is TGTGCCAGCAGCTTTCAGAACACTGAAGCTTTCTTT.

The V call is TRBV6-5, the J call TRBJ2-7; D possibly uses TRBD1 or TRBD2 (6 bases each). CDR1 MNHEY and CDR2 SVGAGI come from the germline V gene. The CDR3 covers 14 residues. V was cut by 0 bases and J by 3 bases, with 9 bases left in between. CDR3 region: CASSYSGGFYEQYF. In DNA form, the CDR3 reads TGTGCCAGCAGTTACTCGGGGGGCTTCTACGAGCAGTACTTC.

This clone was counted ten times or more. V usage is TRBV6-5 and J usage is TRBJ2-2; perhaps TRBD2 as D (6 bases). Looked up from germline, CDR1 is MNHEY and CDR2 is SVGAGI. The V end lost 6 bases, the J end lost 1 base, and 12 bases lay between the germline ends. The CDR3 spans 15 residues. The CDR3 is CASSRSGRNTGELFF. DNA for the CDR3: TGTGCCAGCAGCCGCAGCGGGCGGAACACCGGGGAGCTGTTTTTT.

The genes are TRBV21-1 and TRBJ1-5; the table assigns TRBD1, which was not confirmed against the DNA. TRBV21-1 is flagged as a pseudogene. This CDR3 region has 14 residues. CDR3 nucleotide sequence: TGTGCCAGCAGCAACAGTGATGGCAATCAGCCCCAGCATTTT. As protein: CASSNSDGNQPQHF.

This clone was counted many times. Its ends do not fully match the called genes, so a read error is possible. This chain uses TRBV5-5 with TRBJ1-4, with D uncertain. CDR1 is SGHKS and CDR2 is YYEKEE in the germline V gene (reference sequence). The CDR3 is made up of 13 amino acids. CDR3 in amino acids: CASSQGPKEKLFF. CDR3 coding DNA: TGCGCCAGCAGCCAAGGCCCTAAGGAAAAACTGTTTTTT.

This clone was counted ten times or more. The rearrangement uses TRBV4-3 and TRBJ2-6, with 7 bases that match TRBD2. CDR1 and CDR2 (germline): LGHNA, YSLEER. The J segment lost 0 bases and the V segment lost 4 bases, leaving 3 bases of the junction unmatched. The CDR3 has 16 residues. Here the CDR3 reads CASSRDYPSGANVLTF. The DNA for the CDR3 is TGCGCCAGCAGCCGGGACTACCCCTCTGGGGCCAACGTCCTGACTTTC.

V is TRBV7-8 and J is TRBJ1-3, with D unresolved. V was clipped by 2 bases and J by 7 bases, with 6 bases between them. This CDR3 contains 12 residues. Per the germline V gene, CDR1 is SGHVS and CDR2 is FQNEAQ. The CDR3 loop reads CASSLRGNTIYF. CDR3 nucleotides: TGTGCCAGCAGCTTAAGAGGGAACACCATATATTTT.

This clone appeared a few times. This chain uses TRBV29-1 with TRBJ2-5; TRBD2 aligns across 10 bases. J was trimmed by 4 bases and V by 6 bases; bases with no gene match: 8. This CDR3 has 14 amino acids. Germline-derived CDR1 and CDR2 are SQVTM and ANQGSEA. The CDR3 DNA is TGCAGCGTCTCTAGCGGGGGCCGGGTAGAGACCCAGTACTTC. Its translation is CSVSSGGRVETQYF.

To note about this clone: The same CDR3 is also encoded by other DNA sequences in this sample. The genes are TRBV5-1 and TRBJ2-5; perhaps TRBD2 as D (5 bases). Deletions cut 1 base from V and 5 bases from J, with 12 bases between. This CDR3 contains 14 residues. Germline V gene sequence: CDR1 SGHRS, CDR2 YFSETQ. CDR3 nucleotide sequence: TGCGCCAGCAGCTTGCGAGGAGGCCGGGAGACCCAGTACTTC. As protein: CASSLRGGRETQYF.

The chain links TRBV18 to TRBJ2-3, with 11 bases fitting TRBD2. This CDR3 has 17 amino acids. The V gene end was trimmed by 5 bases and the J gene end by 2 bases; junction bases not matched to a gene: 9. Germline V lookup: CDR1 KGHSH, CDR2 LQKENI. The CDR3 nucleotides read TGTGCCAGCTCAGGCGGCCTAGCGGGGGGCCTCACAGATACGCAGTATTTT. Amino acids: CASSGGLAGGLTDTQYF.

The chain has TRBV29-1 and TRBJ2-1; a weak D match, TRBD1 (6 bases). Germline CDR1 SQVTM, CDR2 ANQGSEA. The CDR3 totals 13 residues. Trimming pared 4 bases from V and 6 bases from J, leaving 13 bases between. The CDR3 is CSVGPRQVNEQFF. Here the CDR3 DNA reads TGCAGCGTTGGTCCTCGACAGGTCAATGAGCAGTTCTTC.

This clone was counted between two and nine times. V and J are TRBV7-2 and TRBJ2-5; 9 bases map to TRBD1. The ends lost 5 bases at V and 1 base at J; junction bases unmatched: 5. The germline gives CDR1 SGHTA, CDR2 FQGNSA. This CDR3 is built from 15 residues. Here the CDR3 DNA reads TGTGCCAGCAGCGGACCGGGACAGGGCCAAGAGACCCAGTACTTC. Translated, it gives CASSGPGQGQETQYF.

This chain connects TRBV6-6 to TRBJ1-2; D is unresolved. Per the germline V gene, CDR1 is MNHNY and CDR2 is SVGAGI (reference sequence). The CDR3 is made up of 13 amino acids. Trimming removed 9 bases from V and 1 base from J, with 12 bases in between. Written as DNA, the CDR3 is TGTGCCAGTGCCCTCTACAATAACTATGGCTACACCTTC. Translating gives CASALYNNYGYTF.

The V call is TRBV11-2, the J call TRBJ1-6, with 9 bases fitting TRBD1. Trimming took 4 bases from V and 14 from J; bases not matched to a gene: 9. CDR3 size: 14 residues. Germline CDR1 and CDR2: SGHAT and FQNNGV. The CDR3 DNA is TGTGCCAGCAGCTCACAGGGGGCGCAGTCAGCCCTCCACTTT. This codes for CASSSQGAQSALHF.

The chain recombines TRBV5-1 with TRBJ2-3; TRBD1 matches at 7 bases. Germline CDR1 reads SGHRS; CDR2 reads YFSETQ. There are 15 residues in the CDR3. The ends lost 4 bases at V and 2 bases at J; junction bases unmatched: 7. CDR3 region: CASSLGQTNTDTQYF. The CDR3 DNA reads TGCGCCAGCAGCCTGGGACAGACTAACACAGATACGCAGTATTTT.

This clone was detected ten times or more. This chain links TRBV10-3 with TRBJ2-7; 8 bases are shared with TRBD1. The CDR3 length is 12 residues. The ends lost 10 bases at V and 6 bases at J; junction bases unmatched: 8. Germline V CDR1 and CDR2: ENHRY, SYGVKD. This CDR3 reads CATTTGAGEQYV. The CDR3 DNA follows: TGTGCCACGACGACAGGGGCGGGCGAGCAGTACGTC.

The genes are TRBV6-6 and TRBJ1-2; D is unclear. The CDR3 sequence is 14 residues long. Trimming shortened V by 6 bases and J by 2 bases, and 13 bases separated the two germline ends. Germline V gene lookup returns CDR1 MNHNY and CDR2 SVGAGI (reference sequence). For the CDR3, the DNA is TGTGCCAGCAGGGGAGGAGGAAAGAACTATGGCTACACCTTC. Translated, it gives CASRGGGKNYGYTF.

The chain links TRBV7-7 to TRBJ2-7; D perhaps matches TRBD2 (5 bases). The end of the DNA fits TRBJ2-5 better, so the J call may be wrong. The germline V gene has CDR1 SSHAT and CDR2 FNYEAQ (reference sequence). The CDR3 runs 14 residues. The CDR3 is CASSQGLGVETQYF. CDR3 in DNA: TGTGCCAGCAGCCAAGGGCTGGGAGTCGAGACCCAGTACTTC.

This clone was observed at least ten times. CDR3 loop: CASSTGTYNEQFF. The CDR3 nucleotides read TGTGCCAGCAGTACCGGGACATACAATGAGCAGTTCTTC. V usage is TRBV5-4 and J usage is TRBJ2-1; the D gene is possibly TRBD1 (6 bases). Per the germline V gene, CDR1 is SGHNT and CDR2 is YYREEE (reference sequence). This CDR3 is 13 amino acids long. V lost 5 bases to trimming and J lost 4 bases, with 10 bases between them. The complete variable domain, with remaining parts taken from reference TRBV5-4 and TRBJ2-1, reads ETGVTQSPTHLIKTRGQQVTLRCSSQSGHNTVSWYQQALGQGPQFIFQYYREEENGRGNFPPRFSGLQFPNYSSELNVNALELDDSALYLCASSTGTYNEQFFGPGTRLTVL.

The V and J genes are TRBV15 and TRBJ2-1, with D possibly TRBD2 on 6 matching bases. V lost 0 bases, J lost 0 bases, and 18 bases lay in between. This CDR3 contains 19 residues. CDR1 LNHNV and CDR2 YYDKDF come from the germline V gene (reference sequence). The CDR3: CATSRDYGSGAGSYNEQFF. The CDR3 DNA reads TGTGCCACCAGCAGAGATTATGGAAGCGGAGCGGGCTCCTACAATGAGCAGTTCTTC.

The chain is built from TRBV29-1 and TRBJ2-5; no clear D. CDR1 is SQVTM, CDR2 ANQGSEA, per germline. The CDR3 totals 11 residues. The V and J ends lost 8 bases and 0 bases respectively, with 7 bases between them. The CDR3: CSSGHQETQYF. The CDR3 region has the DNA TGCAGCTCCGGGCACCAAGAGACCCAGTACTTC.

V and J are TRBV18 and TRBJ1-5; 7 bases match TRBD1. The CDR3 extends over 15 amino acids. Trimming took 4 bases from V and 2 from J; bases not matched to a gene: 5. The germline V gene has CDR1 KGHSH and CDR2 LQKENI. The CDR3 DNA sequence: TGTGCCAGCTCACAAGACAGGGAGGGCAATCAGCCCCAGCATTTT. Its protein product is CASSQDREGNQPQHF.

V usage is TRBV6-5 and J usage is TRBJ2-7; 7 nucleotides align to TRBD2. The CDR3 has 13 amino acids. J lost 0 bases, V lost 7 bases, and 3 bases had no gene match. Germline CDR1 MNHEY, CDR2 SVGAGI. In DNA, the CDR3 is TGTGCCAGCATGGGGGGGAGCTCCTACGAGCAGTACGTC. The encoded protein is CASMGGSSYEQYV.

This clone was recorded a few times. The V call is TRBV7-2, the J call TRBJ2-2; D is undetermined. CDR1 SGHTA and CDR2 FQGNSA come from the germline V gene. Trimming cost V 2 bases and J 7 bases, with 5 bases left between them. The CDR3 is 12 residues long. This CDR3 reads CASSLILGELFF. For the CDR3, the DNA is TGTGCCAGCAGCTTAATACTCGGGGAGCTGTTTTTT.